This TCR beta chain was found in a study of CD8+ T cells in alopecia areata. Regarding the study as a whole: Clonality exceeded that of normal scalp in lesional scalp, most notably in alopecia totalis/universalis.

This CDR3 has 13 residues. The germline V gene has CDR1 SGHNT and CDR2 YYREEE (reference sequence). cDNA reverse transcribed from extracted RNA served as the sequencing template. Assay used: immunoSEQ multiplex PCR; TCRdb lists only in-frame clones, some missing. This table has a few hundred thousand clones, roughly two thirds appearing once. A few counts support this clone. The antigen remains unidentified. The junction and the germline gene differ at one end; a read error may be behind it. This receptor was taken from a human donor with alopecia areata. The rearrangement joins TRBV5-4 to TRBJ2-3; 7 nucleotides agree with TRBD2. The starting material was CD4+ T cells sorted from blood, obtained at week 0. The CDR3 region has the DNA TGTGCCAGCACCTTGGGGGGGACAGATACGCAGTATTTT. Protein: CASTLGGTDTQYF.